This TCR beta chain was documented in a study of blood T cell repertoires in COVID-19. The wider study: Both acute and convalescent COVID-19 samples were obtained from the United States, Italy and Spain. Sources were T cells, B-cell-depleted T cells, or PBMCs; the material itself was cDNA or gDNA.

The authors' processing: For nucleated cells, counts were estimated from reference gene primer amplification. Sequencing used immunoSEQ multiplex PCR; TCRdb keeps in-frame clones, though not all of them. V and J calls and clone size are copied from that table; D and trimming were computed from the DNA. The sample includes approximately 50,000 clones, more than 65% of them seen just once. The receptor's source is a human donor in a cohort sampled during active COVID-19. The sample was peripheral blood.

The DNA of the CDR3 is TGTGCCAGCAGTTTGCCCATGGCTGACACCGGGGAGCTGTTTTTT. Encoded protein: CASSLPMADTGELFF. The chain recombines TRBV28 with TRBJ2-2; the D is unclear. The CDR3 loop spans 15 amino acids. Between the trimmed V and J ends, which lost 3 bases and 3 bases, there was a span of 11 bases. Germline CDR1 MDHEN, CDR2 SYDVKM.